This paragraph covers one T cell receptor (beta chain) sequence. Its antigen remains unidentified. No qualities accompany the bases; no much larger clone lies one base away. This entry belongs to a study of blood T cell repertoires in COVID-19 (TCRdb year 2020). Looking at the study overall: Samples from collaborators originated in the United States, Italy and Spain and spanned both the acute and convalescent phases of COVID-19. The prospective study material was composed of cDNA or gDNA derived from T cells, B-cell-depleted T cells, or PBMCs. The repertoires were released in a freely available public database meant as a resource for research on the immune response to SARS-CoV-2. The samples were drawn from the first 160 participants of the ongoing ImmuneRACE study and from some 1,300 subjects provided by 6 global collaborators. A de-identified subject ID, COVID-19 status, age in years and sex were almost always included in the sample metadata. The dataset comprised deeply sampled blood TCRbeta repertoires from subjects exposed to, actively infected with, or recovered from COVID-19. HLA class I and class II types, where available, came from metadata supplied by the sample provider rather than from assay-based typing. The research as a whole found: The amount of clinical and demographic metadata varied by source and participant and was provided uncurated.

Each collaborating institution followed its own protocols to collect whole blood in K2EDTA tubes. For TCRbeta analysis, collaborators shipped samples in one of three forms: frozen whole blood, isolated PBMCs, or DNA extracted from either of those sample types. TCRbeta CDR3 regions were amplified from genomic DNA using the immunoSEQ Assay, a bias-controlled multiplex PCR. Per the authors' processing: Nucleated cell counts per sample were estimated from amplification of reference gene primers within the assay. To quantify the absolute abundance of each unique TCRbeta CDR3 rearrangement, sequence reads were collapsed and filtered. For each sample, productive Simpson clonality was calculated as the square root of Simpson's diversity index across productive rearrangements. The table comes from immuneACCESS by way of TCRdb, which keeps in-frame sequences with V and J called. Part of the clones is missing from these tables; in studies checked, under half for an unresolved V gene and the rest for unknown reasons. From that table come the V and J calls and clone size; the DNA was used to work out D and trimming. The sample table lists 150,000 to 250,000 clones, almost 85% of them with a count of one. Jointly, the top ten make up approximately 7.2% of the sample.

The CDR3, cysteine through phenylalanine, is 15 amino acids long. The read is trimmed to its CDR3 DNA, 45 bases read in frame from base 1. Sequences MNHNY (CDR1) and SVGAGI (CDR2) are obtained from the germline V gene (reference sequence). Trimming removed 6 bases from V and 4 bases from J; the gene matches leave 8 bases unexplained. This receptor was obtained from a human donor with acute or convalescent COVID-19. The donor label of this sample is uncertain. Sequenced material: peripheral blood. The chain was built from TRBV6-6 and TRBJ1-5; a stretch of 8 junction bases matches TRBD1. The CDR3 reads CASRTTGAENQPQHF. The nucleotide sequence reads as follows: TGTGCCAGCAGGACGACAGGGGCCGAAAATCAGCCCCAGCATTTT.